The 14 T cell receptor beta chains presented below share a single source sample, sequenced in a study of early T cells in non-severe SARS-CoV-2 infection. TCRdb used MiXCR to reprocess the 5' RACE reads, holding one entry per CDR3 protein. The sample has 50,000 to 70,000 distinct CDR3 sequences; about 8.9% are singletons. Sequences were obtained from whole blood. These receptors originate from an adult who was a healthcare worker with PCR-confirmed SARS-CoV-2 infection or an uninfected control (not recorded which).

CDR3 sequence: CSVERGIYGYTF. Here the CDR3 DNA reads TGCAGCGTCGAAAGGGGGATCTATGGCTACACCTTC. The genes are TRBV29-1 and TRBJ1-2; D perhaps matches TRBD1 (6 bases). Trimming left V 6 bases short and J 4 bases short, with 12 bases between. Germline CDR1 SQVTM, CDR2 ANQGSEA. This CDR3 has 12 residues.

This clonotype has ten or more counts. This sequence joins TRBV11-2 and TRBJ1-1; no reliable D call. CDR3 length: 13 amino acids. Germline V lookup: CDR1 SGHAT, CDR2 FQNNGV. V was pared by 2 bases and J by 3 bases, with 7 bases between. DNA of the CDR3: TGTGCCAGCAGCTTAACGAGGGACACTGAAGCTTTCTTT. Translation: CASSLTRDTEAFF.

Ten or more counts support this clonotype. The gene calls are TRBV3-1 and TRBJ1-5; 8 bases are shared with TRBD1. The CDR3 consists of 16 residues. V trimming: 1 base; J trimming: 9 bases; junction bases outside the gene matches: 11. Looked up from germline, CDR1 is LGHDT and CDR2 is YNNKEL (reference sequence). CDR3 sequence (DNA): TGTGCCAGCAGCCAAGGTGGTGGACAGGGAAGGAGGCCCCAGCATTTT. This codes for CASSQGGGQGRRPQHF.

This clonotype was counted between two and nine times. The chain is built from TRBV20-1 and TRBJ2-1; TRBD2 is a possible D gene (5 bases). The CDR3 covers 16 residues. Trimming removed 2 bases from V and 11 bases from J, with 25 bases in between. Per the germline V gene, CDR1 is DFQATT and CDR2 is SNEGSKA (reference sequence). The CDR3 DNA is TGCAGTGCTAGACGCGGACTTGGATCCCGGTTATCGAAGCAGTTCTTC. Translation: CSARRGLGSRLSKQFF.

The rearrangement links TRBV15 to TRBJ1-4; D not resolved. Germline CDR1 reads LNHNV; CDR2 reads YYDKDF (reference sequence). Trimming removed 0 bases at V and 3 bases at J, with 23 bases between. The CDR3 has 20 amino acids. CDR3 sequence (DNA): TGTGCCACCAGCAGAGATCTTATGAACCCACATCCGTCCTCTAATGAAAAACTGTTTTTT. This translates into CATSRDLMNPHPSSNEKLFF.

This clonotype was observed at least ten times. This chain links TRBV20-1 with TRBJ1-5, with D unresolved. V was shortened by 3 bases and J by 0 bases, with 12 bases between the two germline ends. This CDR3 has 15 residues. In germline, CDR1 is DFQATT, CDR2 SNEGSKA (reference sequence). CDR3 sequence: CSARNSLNSNQPQHF. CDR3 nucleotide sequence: TGCAGTGCTAGGAACAGCCTTAATAGCAATCAGCCCCAGCATTTT.

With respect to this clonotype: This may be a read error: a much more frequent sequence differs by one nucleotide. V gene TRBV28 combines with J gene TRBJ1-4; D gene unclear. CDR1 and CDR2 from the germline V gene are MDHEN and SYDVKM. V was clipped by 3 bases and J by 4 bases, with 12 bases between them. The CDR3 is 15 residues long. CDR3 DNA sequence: TGTGCCAGCAGTTTTGATATCAACTGTAATGAAAAACTGTTTTTT. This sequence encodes CASSFDINCNEKLFF. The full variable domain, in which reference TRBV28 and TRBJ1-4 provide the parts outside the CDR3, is DVKVTQSSRYLVKRTGEKVFLECVQDMDHENMFWYRQDPGLGLRLIYFSYDVKMKEKGDIPEGYSVSREKKERFSLILESASTNQTSMYLCASSFDINCNEKLFFGSGTQLSVL.

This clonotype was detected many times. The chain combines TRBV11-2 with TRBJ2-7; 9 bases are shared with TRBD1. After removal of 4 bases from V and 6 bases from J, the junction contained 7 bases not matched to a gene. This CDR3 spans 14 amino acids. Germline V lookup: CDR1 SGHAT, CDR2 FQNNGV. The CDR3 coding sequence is TGTGCCAGCAGCTACGATACAGGGGGCCTCGAGCAGTACTTC. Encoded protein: CASSYDTGGLEQYF. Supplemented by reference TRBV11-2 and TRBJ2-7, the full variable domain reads EAGVAQSPRYKIIEKRQSVAFWCNPISGHATLYWYQQILGQGPKLLIQFQNNGVVDDSQLPKDRFSAERLKGVDSTLKIQPAKLEDSAVYLCASSYDTGGLEQYFGPGTRLTVT.

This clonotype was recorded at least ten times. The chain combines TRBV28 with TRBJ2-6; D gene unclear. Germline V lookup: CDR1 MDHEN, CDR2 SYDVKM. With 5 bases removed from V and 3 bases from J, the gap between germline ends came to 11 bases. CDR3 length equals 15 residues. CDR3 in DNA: TGTGCCAGCAGTGCTCCCCCAATTGGGGCCAACGTCCTGACTTTC. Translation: CASSAPPIGANVLTF.

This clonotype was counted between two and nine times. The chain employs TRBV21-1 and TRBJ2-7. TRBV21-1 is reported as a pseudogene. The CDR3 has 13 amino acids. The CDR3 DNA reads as TGTGCCAGCAGCAAAGGAGCTATCTACGAGCAGTACTTC. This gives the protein CASSKGAIYEQYF.

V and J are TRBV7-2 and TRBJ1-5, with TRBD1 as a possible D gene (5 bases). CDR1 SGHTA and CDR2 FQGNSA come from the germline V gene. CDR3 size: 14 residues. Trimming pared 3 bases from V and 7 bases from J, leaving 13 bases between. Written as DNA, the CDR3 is TGTGCCAGCAGCTTGGGGGTGAAGGGACAGCCCCAGCATTTT. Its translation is CASSLGVKGQPQHF.

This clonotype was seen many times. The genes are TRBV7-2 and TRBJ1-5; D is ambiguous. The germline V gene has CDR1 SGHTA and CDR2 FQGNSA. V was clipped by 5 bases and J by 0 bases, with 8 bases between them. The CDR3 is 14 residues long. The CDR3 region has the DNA TGTGCCAGCAGCCAAAGTTATAGCAATCAGCCCCAGCATTTT. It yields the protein CASSQSYSNQPQHF.

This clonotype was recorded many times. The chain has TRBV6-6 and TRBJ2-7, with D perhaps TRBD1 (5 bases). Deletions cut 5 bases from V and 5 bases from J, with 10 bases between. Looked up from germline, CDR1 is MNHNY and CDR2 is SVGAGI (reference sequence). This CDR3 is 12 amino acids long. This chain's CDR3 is CASSSRVDEQYF. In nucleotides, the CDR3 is TGTGCCAGCAGTAGCAGGGTTGACGAGCAGTACTTC.

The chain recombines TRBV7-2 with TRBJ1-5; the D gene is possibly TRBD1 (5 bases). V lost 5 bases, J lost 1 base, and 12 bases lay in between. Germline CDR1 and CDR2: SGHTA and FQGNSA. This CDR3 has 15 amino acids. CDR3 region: CASSPRQTSNQPQHF. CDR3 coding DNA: TGTGCCAGCAGCCCCCGACAGACGAGCAATCAGCCCCAGCATTTT.